A single sample gave rise to the 4 T cell receptor beta chains below, sequenced in a study of T-cell memory formation after mild COVID-19. TCRdb re-analysed the 5' RACE reads in MiXCR, keeping a single row per CDR3 protein. The data hold 300,000 to 400,000 distinct CDR3 sequences, with roughly an eighth observed a single time. The specimen was PBMCs or a T cell subset sorted from them (not recorded which). The receptors here all came from a man aged 18 to 30 who had mild COVID-19 (a few samples of this study predate the infection). Cell type and time point are not known.

This clonotype was seen only a few times. This chain joins TRBV18 and TRBJ2-5; no firm D call. The germline CDR1 and CDR2 sequences are KGHSH and LQKENI. This CDR3 has 12 amino acids. V was pared by 2 bases and J by 7 bases, with 8 bases between. The CDR3 is CASSPTKGTQYF. The CDR3 bases are TGTGCCAGCTCACCAACGAAGGGGACCCAGTACTTC.

V usage is TRBV7-8 and J usage is TRBJ2-3, with TRBD1 identical over 7 bases. The CDR3 consists of 15 residues. Unmatched junction bases numbered 8, after V lost 6 bases and J lost 2 bases. In germline, CDR1 is SGHVS, CDR2 FQNEAQ. CDR3: CASRGSQGITDTQYF. The CDR3 bases are TGTGCCAGCAGAGGGTCACAGGGGATCACAGATACGCAGTATTTT.

V usage is TRBV5-1 and J usage is TRBJ2-7, with TRBD1 as a possible D gene (6 bases). The ends were cut back, 2 bases at V and 2 bases at J, with 17 bases in the middle. CDR1 SGHRS and CDR2 YFSETQ come from the germline V gene. The CDR3 sequence is 16 residues long. The CDR3 nucleotides are TGCGCCAGCAGCTTTTCCCACTACAGGGCCCCCTACGAGCAGTACTTC. Encoded protein: CASSFSHYRAPYEQYF.

J is TRBJ2-2 and V is TRBV7-9; TRBD1 agrees at 8 bases. The CDR3 contains 16 residues. The germline V gene encodes CDR1 SEHNR and CDR2 FQNEAQ (reference sequence). Trimming at V came to 3 bases and at J to 1 base, leaving 4 bases not matched to a gene. The CDR3 region is CASSFTGTGNTGELFF. The CDR3 nucleotides are TGTGCCAGCAGCTTCACCGGGACAGGGAACACCGGGGAGCTGTTTTTT.